The text below deals with one TCR beta chain. Clones were sequenced by immunoSEQ multiplex PCR, and TCRdb holds only the in-frame ones, with some missing. The table records about 210,000 clones, about 90% of them present only once. The CDR3 runs 16 residues. J was trimmed by 9 bases and V by 3 bases; bases with no gene match: 10. The germline gives CDR1 SGHVS, CDR2 FQNEAQ. The data originate from a study of blood T cell repertoires in COVID-19. Overall study: Both acute and convalescent COVID-19 samples were obtained from the United States, Italy and Spain. Sources were T cells, B-cell-depleted T cells, or PBMCs; the material itself was cDNA or gDNA.

The receptor comes from a man aged 18 to 29 with active or convalescent COVID-19. The chain combines TRBV7-8 with TRBJ2-1, with 11 nucleotides matching TRBD2. Sequencing input: peripheral blood. The CDR3 loop is CASSFPSGRLGGEQFF. CDR3 nucleotide sequence: TGTGCCAGCAGCTTCCCTAGCGGGAGGCTTGGTGGTGAGCAGTTCTTC.